Each of the 31 T cell receptor beta chains below was sequenced from the same sample in a study of neurological immune-mediated disorders (dated by TCRdb to between 2018 and 2020). The library was built by means of 5' RACE. Sequencing relied on an Illumina HiSeq 2500. TCRdb trimmed public reads at Q25 via fastp, called clones via MiXCR and kept in-frame beta chains. Records with the same CDR3 protein are collapsed into one entry carrying the most frequent genes and DNA. The sample records under 75,000 distinct CDR3 sequences, approximately 5.1% of which are singletons. The ten largest clones take up about 6% of the sample. Input material: PBMCs. The receptors originated from a human donor with multiple sclerosis. The donor label of this sample is uncertain.

This clonotype was found many times. The chain joins TRBV20-1 to TRBJ1-2, with TRBD1 identical over 7 bases. Looked up from germline, CDR1 is DFQATT and CDR2 is SNEGSKA (reference sequence). The CDR3 extends over 13 amino acids. V shed 5 bases, J shed 3 bases, and the junction held 6 bases outside the gene matches. The CDR3 bases are TGCAGTGCTCAGATCAGGGGGTACTATGGCTACACCTTC. Amino acid sequence: CSAQIRGYYGYTF.

In its sample, this clonotype was seen many times. The V gene is TRBV20-1, the J gene TRBJ2-7, with TRBD2 matching over 8 bases. Unmatched junction bases numbered 7, after V lost 2 bases and J lost 7 bases. In germline, CDR1 is DFQATT, CDR2 SNEGSKA (reference sequence). This CDR3 is 13 amino acids long. CDR3 DNA: TGCAGTGCTAGAATCGGGGGGGTAAGGGAGCAGTACTTC. It specifies CSARIGGVREQYF.

Many counts were recorded for this clonotype. The chain uses TRBV12-3 or TRBV12-4 and TRBJ2-1, with 10 bases fitting TRBD2. This CDR3 comprises 14 residues. The junction had 7 bases not matched to a gene; V was cut back by 4 bases and J by 10 bases. As DNA, the CDR3 is TGTGCCAGCAGTTCCAGCGGGGGGGCCAGAGAGCAGTTCTTC. The encoded protein is CASSSSGGAREQFF.

The table lists this clonotype with many counts. Here the CDR3 reads CSAPGQGYNEQFF. The CDR3 DNA reads as TGCAGTGCTCCGGGACAGGGGTACAATGAGCAGTTCTTC. V gene TRBV20-1 combines with J gene TRBJ2-1; TRBD1 agrees at 10 bases. The CDR3 is made up of 13 amino acids. CDR1 and CDR2 from the germline V gene are DFQATT and SNEGSKA (reference sequence). The V gene end was trimmed by 5 bases and the J gene end by 4 bases; junction bases not matched to a gene: 2.

This clonotype was counted many times. V gene TRBV9 combines with J gene TRBJ1-2; D not resolved. V was trimmed by 0 bases and J by 8 bases, leaving 17 bases between them. CDR3 length: 15 residues. Germline CDR1 SGDLS, CDR2 YYNGEE. The CDR3 DNA sequence: TGTGCCAGCAGCGTAGCCCCCACCCGGAGGAAAGGCTACACCTTC. Residues: CASSVAPTRRKGYTF.

This clonotype showed up many times. The chain carries TRBV10-3 and TRBJ2-1; D may correspond to TRBD1 or TRBD2 (5 bases each). Germline CDR1 reads ENHRY; CDR2 reads SYGVKD. This CDR3 comprises 11 residues. V lost 8 bases and J lost 9, with 11 bases in between. For the CDR3, the DNA is TGTGCCATCCGAGGGGCTGGTGAGCAGTTCTTC. Translation gives CAIRGAGEQFF.

This clonotype was seen many times. The chain couples TRBV20-1 to TRBJ2-2, with 7 nucleotides matching TRBD2. The V and J ends lost 5 bases and 6 bases, in that order; junction bases with no gene match: 6. Germline CDR1 reads DFQATT; CDR2 reads SNEGSKA (reference sequence). There are 13 residues in the CDR3. The CDR3 spells CSALPRGAGELFF. The CDR3 DNA reads TGCAGTGCTCTCCCCCGGGGGGCCGGGGAGCTGTTTTTT.

This clonotype occurred many times. The chain has TRBV20-1 and TRBJ2-7; perhaps TRBD1 as D (5 bases). V was trimmed by 6 bases and J by 0 bases, leaving 15 bases between them. The CDR3 contains 14 residues. Germline values: CDR1 DFQATT, CDR2 SNEGSKA (reference sequence). Here the CDR3 DNA reads TGCAGTGCCGCGCATTCAGGGCACTCCTACGAGCAGTACTTC. It specifies CSAAHSGHSYEQYF.

The sample holds many counts of this clonotype. The chain has TRBV6-6 and TRBJ1-5; D possibly corresponds to TRBD1 (6 bases). Looked up from germline, CDR1 is MNHNY and CDR2 is SVGAGI (reference sequence). This CDR3 spans 14 amino acids. The V gene lost 6 bases and the J gene lost 2 bases, with 11 bases spanning the gap. DNA of the CDR3: TGTGCCAGCAGACCTCGACAGGGCAATCAGCCCCAGCATTTT. This codes for CASRPRQGNQPQHF.

This clonotype was found a few times. The rearrangement links TRBV27 to TRBJ2-7, with 10 bases matching TRBD2. After removal of 6 bases from V and 3 bases from J, the junction contained 8 bases not matched to a gene. CDR1 is MNHEY and CDR2 is SMNVEV in the germline V gene (reference sequence). This CDR3 has 15 residues. This chain's CDR3 is CASSLAGVYFYEQYF. CDR3 in DNA: TGTGCCAGCAGCCTAGCGGGGGTCTATTTCTACGAGCAGTACTTC.

This clonotype was observed many times. The chain employs TRBV20-1 and TRBJ2-1; 7 positions match TRBD2. This CDR3 contains 14 residues. J gave up 2 bases and V 3 bases, and 4 bases lay outside the gene matches. Germline V gene data show CDR1 as DFQATT and CDR2 as SNEGSKA (reference sequence). In DNA form, the CDR3 reads TGCAGTGCTAGCGGGGGGTGGGCCTACAATGAGCAGTTCTTC. Translation: CSASGGWAYNEQFF.

This clonotype was found many times. The chain links TRBV5-1 to TRBJ1-1, with D perhaps TRBD1 (5 bases). CDR3 length: 15 amino acids. V lost 0 bases and J 2 bases, leaving 11 bases between the germline ends. CDR1 and CDR2 (germline): SGHRS, YFSETQ. CDR3 in amino acids: CASSLGSGDNTEAFF. CDR3 coding DNA: TGCGCCAGCAGCTTGGGTTCGGGGGACAACACTGAAGCTTTCTTT.

This clonotype was counted a few times. V is TRBV7-6 and J is TRBJ2-2; D is perhaps TRBD2 (6 bases). The length of the CDR3 is 14 residues. In germline, CDR1 is SGHVS, CDR2 FNYEAQ. Trimming pared 8 bases from V and 3 bases from J, leaving 13 bases between. The CDR3 reads CASSLGEDTGELFF. The CDR3 DNA reads as TGTGCCAGCTCCTTGGGGGAGGACACCGGGGAGCTGTTTTTT.

This clonotype was counted many times. V is TRBV12-3 or TRBV12-4 and J is TRBJ1-2; 8 bases map to TRBD1. The CDR3 is 13 amino acids. J gave up 6 bases and V 2 bases, and 2 bases lay outside the gene matches. CDR3 nucleotide sequence: TGTGCCAGCAGTTTAAACAGGGGGAATGGCTACACCTTC. It is translated as CASSLNRGNGYTF.

This clonotype came up many times. The genes are TRBV20-1 and TRBJ1-1; D is uncertain. CDR1 DFQATT and CDR2 SNEGSKA come from the germline V gene (reference sequence). This CDR3 spans 12 amino acids. Deletions cut 6 bases from V and 2 bases from J, with 10 bases between. CDR3 protein: CSAREPNTEAFF. For the CDR3, the DNA is TGCAGTGCGAGGGAGCCAAACACTGAAGCTTTCTTT.

This clonotype was seen repeatedly, ten times or more. The chain combines TRBV20-1 with TRBJ2-7, with TRBD1 identical over 9 bases. Germline-derived CDR1 and CDR2 are DFQATT and SNEGSKA (reference sequence). This CDR3 region has 11 residues. The CDR3 DNA sequence: TGCAGGGGGGGACAGGGTGCCGAGCAGTACTTC. Amino acid sequence: CRGGQGAEQYF.

This clonotype occurred many times. The chain links TRBV18 to TRBJ1-5; D is unclear. The length of the CDR3 is 15 residues. Germline V gives CDR1 KGHSH, CDR2 LQKENI. Deletions cut 2 bases from V and 0 bases from J, with 8 bases between. CDR3 region: CASSPGGSSNQPQHF. The CDR3 nucleotides read TGTGCCAGCTCACCAGGCGGGTCTAGCAATCAGCCCCAGCATTTT.

This clonotype was counted many times. V and J are TRBV20-1 and TRBJ2-1; weak D call: TRBD2 (5 bases). The CDR3 sequence is 11 residues long. Trimming cost V 3 bases and J 12 bases, with 12 bases left between them. Germline V gene data show CDR1 as DFQATT and CDR2 as SNEGSKA (reference sequence). Here the CDR3 DNA reads TGCAGTGCTAGCCAAGCGGAGCGGCAGTTCTTC. It specifies CSASQAERQFF.

At least ten counts were recorded for this clonotype. J is TRBJ2-2 and V is TRBV24-1; 10 positions agree with TRBD2. Losses at the gene ends were 4 bases for V and 1 base for J; bases not matched to a gene: 2. This CDR3 region has 16 residues. Germline-derived CDR1 and CDR2 are KGHDR and SFDVKD. The CDR3 nucleotides are TGTGCCACCAGTGACACTAGCGGGATGAACACCGGGGAGCTGTTTTTT. Its protein is CATSDTSGMNTGELFF.

This clonotype showed up many times. The chain couples TRBV3-1 to TRBJ2-2; TRBD2 matches 12 bases. The CDR3 spans 17 residues. The V gene end was trimmed by 0 bases and the J gene end by 4 bases; junction bases not matched to a gene: 3. The germline V gene has CDR1 LGHDT and CDR2 YNNKEL (reference sequence). CDR3 region: CASSQELAGGFTGELFF. The CDR3 bases are TGTGCCAGCAGCCAAGAACTAGCGGGGGGATTCACCGGGGAGCTGTTTTTT.

This clonotype was detected ten times or more. V is TRBV20-1 and J is TRBJ1-2; TRBD1 agrees at 7 bases. The CDR3 is made up of 15 amino acids. Trimming removed 1 base from V and 2 bases from J; junction bases left unmatched: 7. In germline, CDR1 is DFQATT, CDR2 SNEGSKA (reference sequence). DNA of the CDR3: TGCAGTGCTAGAGTACCCCGGGACAGCAACTATGGCTACACCTTC. This codes for CSARVPRDSNYGYTF.

This clonotype was seen at least ten times. The CDR3 sequence is CASSLISHDNQPQHF. The CDR3, as DNA: TGTGCCAGCAGCTTGATTAGCCACGATAATCAGCCCCAGCATTTT. The rearrangement links TRBV5-8 to TRBJ1-5; D gene unclear. The germline V gene encodes CDR1 SGHTS and CDR2 YDEGEE. V was pared by 1 base and J by 4 bases, with 12 bases between. The CDR3 runs 15 residues.

In its sample, this clonotype was seen many times. The chain links TRBV7-3 to TRBJ2-5; 7 positions agree with TRBD2. The CDR3 loop spans 15 amino acids. The ends lost 3 bases at V and 1 base at J; junction bases unmatched: 5. Per the germline V gene, CDR1 is SGHTA and CDR2 is FQGTGA. The CDR3 DNA sequence: TGTGCCAGCAGCTTGGGGACTAACAGCCAAGAGACCCAGTACTTC. Amino acids: CASSLGTNSQETQYF.

This clonotype has ten or more counts. The rearrangement joins TRBV5-5 to TRBJ2-3; 7 bases match TRBD2. The CDR3 consists of 17 residues. V dropped 1 base and J dropped 3; count of bases not matched to a gene: 11. Germline V gene data show CDR1 as SGHKS and CDR2 as YYEKEE (reference sequence). The CDR3 reads CASSLTQSGVGTDTQYF. The DNA for the CDR3 is TGTGCCAGCAGCTTGACCCAGAGCGGGGTCGGGACAGATACGCAGTATTTT.

Many counts were recorded for this clonotype. The rearrangement links TRBV5-1 to TRBJ1-3; no definite D call. The V end lost 2 bases, the J end lost 2 bases, and 8 bases lay between the germline ends. CDR3 size: 14 residues. Germline-derived CDR1 and CDR2 are SGHRS and YFSETQ. The CDR3 loop reads CASSLTATGNTIYF. The CDR3 DNA is TGCGCCAGCAGCTTAACAGCCACTGGAAACACCATATATTTT.

At least ten counts were recorded for this clonotype. This chain connects TRBV5-1 to TRBJ2-3, with a weak D call TRBD2 (5 bases). Trimming took off 0 bases at V and 5 bases at J, with 10 bases between the two ends. The CDR3 loop spans 14 amino acids. CDR1 is SGHRS and CDR2 is YFSETQ in the germline V gene. CDR3 nucleotide sequence: TGCGCCAGCAGCTTGGTAGGGAGTGAAGATACGCAGTATTTT. It encodes CASSLVGSEDTQYF.

This clonotype was seen many times. The CDR3 here is CSASGGAEDTQYF. The DNA of the CDR3 is TGCAGTGCTAGCGGGGGGGCCGAAGATACGCAGTATTTT. The V gene is TRBV20-1, the J gene TRBJ2-3; 8 bases agree with TRBD2. This CDR3 has 13 amino acids. Germline lookup yields CDR1 DFQATT and CDR2 SNEGSKA (reference sequence). With 3 bases clipped from V and 5 bases from J, the junction kept 4 bases outside the gene matches.

This clonotype was counted at least ten times. The chain uses TRBV2 and TRBJ2-3; 13 bases align to TRBD2. Germline V CDR1 and CDR2: SNHLY, FYNNEI. The length of the CDR3 is 15 residues. The V and J ends lost 10 bases and 0 bases, in that order; junction bases with no gene match: 4. CDR3 bases: TGTGCCACCCGACTAGCGGGGGGAAGCACAGATACGCAGTATTTT. This translates into CATRLAGGSTDTQYF.

In its sample, this clonotype was seen many times. The chain has TRBV24-1 and TRBJ1-5, with D possibly TRBD1 on 6 matching bases. This CDR3 has 15 amino acids. Trimming stripped 4 bases from V and 2 bases from J, with 11 bases between. Per germline, CDR1 KGHDR and CDR2 SFDVKD. CDR3 region: CATSEGGQGNQPQHF. As DNA, the CDR3 is TGTGCCACCAGTGAGGGGGGGCAGGGCAATCAGCCCCAGCATTTT.

With respect to this clonotype: This may stem from a read error, because a much larger clone lies one nucleotide away. The CDR3 DNA reads as TGTGCCAGCAGTGCCAGGGTGGTAGATACGCAGTATTTT. Protein: CASSARVVDTQYF. The V call is TRBV2, the J call TRBJ2-3; perhaps TRBD1 as D (5 bases). The CDR3 extends over 13 amino acids. Between the trimmed V and J ends, which lost 4 bases and 5 bases, there was a span of 10 bases. The germline gives CDR1 SNHLY, CDR2 FYNNEI. Together with reference TRBV2 and TRBJ2-3, the CDR3 gives the full variable domain: EPEVTQTPSHQVTQMGQEVILRCVPISNHLYFYWYRQILGQKVEFLVSFYNNEISEKSEIFDDQFSVERPDGSNFTLKIRSTKLEDSAMYFCASSARVVDTQYFGPGTRLTVL.

This clonotype was seen ten or more times. The chain carries TRBV27 and TRBJ2-1; TRBD1 agrees at 7 bases. The germline V gene has CDR1 MNHEY and CDR2 SMNVEV (reference sequence). V lost 6 bases, J lost 0 bases, and 8 bases stayed unmatched. The CDR3 totals 16 residues. The CDR3: CASRRDRQGSYNEQFF. The CDR3 DNA follows: TGTGCCAGCAGACGGGACAGACAGGGCTCCTACAATGAGCAGTTCTTC.